This T cell receptor (beta chain) was captured by sequencing in a study of cytomegalovirus exposure and HLA in healthy donors. Regarding this clone: Its specificity is not known.

Study-wide points: A later analysis linked a missense DCLRE1C variant to TCR beta V- and J-gene trimming.

Germline V gives CDR1 SGHRS, CDR2 YFSETQ. J was trimmed by 1 base and V by 3 bases; bases with no gene match: 5. The length of the CDR3 is 16 residues. A multiplex PCR was run with 60 Vbeta primers and 13 Jbeta primers. Authors' analysis steps: Some 9.9 million of some 80 million unique TCR beta chains were shared, per a later count. Assay used: immunoSEQ multiplex PCR; TCRdb lists only in-frame clones, some missing. D and trimming come from the DNA, and the V and J calls and clone size come from that table. The table lists 150,000 or so clones, around 81% of them singletons. The sequenced sample was PBMCs. The V call is TRBV5-1, the J call TRBJ2-4; 9 bases match TRBD1. The sequence derives from a man between 45 and 60 years old in good health and CMV-seronegative. As DNA, the CDR3 is TGCGCCAGCAGCTCACAGGGGGCGGGGGCCAAAAACATTCAGTACTTC. This gives the protein CASSSQGAGAKNIQYF.